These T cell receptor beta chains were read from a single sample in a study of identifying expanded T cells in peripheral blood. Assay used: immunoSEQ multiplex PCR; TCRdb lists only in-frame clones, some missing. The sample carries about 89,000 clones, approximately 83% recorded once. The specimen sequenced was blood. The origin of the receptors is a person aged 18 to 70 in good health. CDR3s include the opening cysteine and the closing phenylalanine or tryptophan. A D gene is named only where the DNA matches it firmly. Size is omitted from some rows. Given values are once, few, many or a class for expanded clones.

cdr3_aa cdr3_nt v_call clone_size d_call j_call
CASSIPLRGGLNYNEQFF TGTGCCAGTAGTATACCCCTAAGGGGGGGCCTCAATTACAATGAGCAGTTCTTC TRBV19 . . TRBJ2-1
CASSPLLSVQGYTF TGTGCCAGCAGCCCACTTTTGTCGGTTCAGGGCTACACCTTC TRBV7-9 few . TRBJ1-2
CASSPEAGSYNSPLHF TGTGCCAGCTCACCAGAAGCGGGTTCCTATAATTCACCCCTCCACTTT TRBV18 . . TRBJ1-6
CASKRDNEQFF TGTGCCAGCAAGAGGGACAATGAGCAGTTCTTC TRBV2 . . TRBJ2-1
CASSRTGDEQYF TGTGCCAGCAGCCGGACCGGGGACGAGCAGTACTTC TRBV7-6 . . TRBJ2-7
CASAQGMNTEAFF TGCGCCAGCGCCCAGGGGATGAACACTGAAGCTTTCTTT TRBV5-1 . . TRBJ1-1
CASSQEPRWGTEAFF TGCGCCAGCAGCCAAGAACCCAGGTGGGGGACTGAAGCTTTCTTT TRBV4-3 . . TRBJ1-1
CASSGTGPEAFF TGTGCCAGCAGTGGGACAGGGCCTGAAGCTTTCTTT TRBV6-1 . TRBD1 TRBJ1-1
CASSAGQYSNQPQHF TGTGCCAGCAGTGCGGGACAGTATAGCAATCAGCCCCAGCATTTT TRBV6-5 . TRBD1 TRBJ1-5
CATSRDPGARQPQHF TGTGCCACCAGCAGAGATCCTGGGGCGCGTCAGCCCCAGCATTTT TRBV15 . . TRBJ1-5
CASENMPQSSYEQYF TGTGCCAGCGAGAATATGCCACAGAGCTCCTACGAGCAGTACTTC TRBV6-1 few . TRBJ2-7
CASSLERGPSYGYTF TGTGCCAGCAGCTTGGAAAGGGGGCCCAGCTATGGCTACACCTTC TRBV7-8 . TRBD1 TRBJ1-2
CASSSDRGQTGYTF TGTGCCAGCAGCTCGGACAGGGGGCAAACAGGCTACACCTTC TRBV11-2 . TRBD1 TRBJ1-2
CASSQDSSNYGYTF TGTGCCAGCTCACAGGACAGCTCTAACTATGGCTACACCTTC TRBV18 once . TRBJ1-2
CASSLNQQNTEAFF TGTGCCAGCAGCTTAAATCAGCAGAACACTGAAGCTTTCTTT TRBV7-8 . . TRBJ1-1
CASSGTSGVQTEAFF TGCGCCAGCAGTGGAACCTCGGGGGTTCAAACTGAAGCTTTCTTT TRBV10-1 . . TRBJ1-1
CAISELDPTDTQYF TGTGCCATCAGTGAGTTAGACCCCACAGATACGCAGTATTTT TRBV10-3 . . TRBJ2-3
CASSLYRRPGNTIYF TGTGCCAGCAGCTTGTACCGAAGGCCTGGAAACACCATATATTTT TRBV5-8 . . TRBJ1-3
CASSSLSRDTEAFF TGTGCCAGCAGTTCCCTTTCCAGGGACACTGAAGCTTTCTTT TRBV27 . . TRBJ1-1
CAWSSIPGLRGYGYTF TGTGCCTGGAGCAGCATCCCGGGACTCCGCGGGTATGGCTACACCTTC TRBV30 . . TRBJ1-2
CASSLRDSHYEQYF TGTGCCAGCAGCCTCCGGGACAGCCACTACGAGCAGTACTTC TRBV7-8 . TRBD1 TRBJ2-7
CASSRQGVDSPLHF TGTGCCAGCAGTCGCCAGGGGGTCGATTCACCCCTCCACTTT TRBV6-5 few TRBD1 TRBJ1-6
CASSLAPPGGTDTQYF TGTGCCAGCAGCTTAGCGCCGCCAGGGGGCACAGATACGCAGTATTTT TRBV11-2 . . TRBJ2-3
CASKGGRYEQYF TGTGCCAGCAAGGGGGGTAGGTACGAGCAGTACTTC TRBV21-1 . . TRBJ2-7
CASSLESHLSNEQFF TGTGCCAGCAGCTTGGAAAGCCACTTGAGCAATGAGCAGTTCTTC TRBV5-4 . . TRBJ2-1
CASSYSSGSIYGYTF TGTGCCAGCAGTTACTCGAGTGGCAGCATCTATGGCTACACCTTC TRBV6-5 few . TRBJ1-2
CASSRDRSNTEAFF TGTGCCAGCAGCCGTGACAGGTCGAACACTGAAGCTTTCTTT TRBV7-2 . . TRBJ1-1
CASSSPTGADTQYF TGTGCCAGCAGCTCGCCAACAGGAGCAGATACGCAGTATTTT TRBV9 . . TRBJ2-3
CASSLAFRAGNTIYF TGTGCCAGCAGCTTAGCGTTCCGGGCTGGAAACACCATATATTTT TRBV7-8 few . TRBJ1-3
CAIAGTPSYEQYF TGTGCCATCGCCGGGACGCCTTCCTACGAGCAGTACTTC TRBV10-3 . . TRBJ2-7
CASSVGDGPLDGYTF TGTGCCAGCAGCGTGGGGGACGGCCCTCTGGATGGCTACACCTTC TRBV9 once . TRBJ1-2
CASSSRGPYGYTF TGTGCCAGCAGTTCCCGGGGTCCCTATGGCTACACCTTC TRBV6-5 . . TRBJ1-2
CASSESLVLSYNEQFF TGCGCCAGCAGTGAGTCCCTAGTTCTCTCCTACAATGAGCAGTTCTTC TRBV10-2 once . TRBJ2-1
CATTRLQGAGEKLFF TGTGCCACCACCCGATTACAGGGGGCAGGGGAAAAACTGTTTTTT TRBV2 . TRBD1 TRBJ1-4
CAWGFMNTEAFF TGTGCCTGGGGTTTCATGAACACTGAAGCTTTCTTT TRBV30 . . TRBJ1-1
CASSSRDRFYEQYF TGTGCCAGCAGCTCACGGGACCGCTTCTACGAGCAGTACTTC TRBV11-3 . . TRBJ2-7
CASSFTNSPLHF TGTGCCAGCAGCTTCACCAATTCACCCCTCCACTTT TRBV7-2 few . TRBJ1-6
CASTLLGTLYYEQYF TGTGCCAGCACGCTTTTAGGGACACTCTACTACGAGCAGTACTTC TRBV2 . . TRBJ2-7
CASSEGQGLTDTQYF TGTGCCAGCAGTGAAGGGCAGGGCCTAACAGATACGCAGTATTTT TRBV2 . . TRBJ2-3
CASSEWGGNQPQHF TGTGCCAGCAGTGAGTGGGGAGGCAATCAGCCCCAGCATTTT TRBV6-1 . . TRBJ1-5
CASSQEATGTRKFF TGTGCCAGCAGCCAAGAGGCAACCGGGACTAGGAAGTTCTTC TRBV14 few TRBD2 TRBJ2-1
CASSLESGRWDTIYF TGCGCCAGCAGCTTGGAGAGTGGTCGGTGGGACACCATATATTTT TRBV5-1 . . TRBJ1-3
CASREQNTEAFF TGTGCCAGCAGAGAACAGAACACTGAAGCTTTCTTT TRBV6-5 . . TRBJ1-1
CASTSYTGGANTGELFF TGTGCCAGTACTTCATATACAGGGGGCGCGAACACCGGGGAGCTGTTTTTT TRBV27 . TRBD1 TRBJ2-2
CASSQWAGANVLTF TGCGCCAGCAGCCAATGGGCTGGGGCCAACGTCCTGACTTTC TRBV4-3 . . TRBJ2-6
CASSSEEWDGNEKLFF TGCGCCAGCAGCTCTGAAGAATGGGACGGCAATGAAAAACTGTTTTTT TRBV5-1 few . TRBJ1-4
CASSPPRGSTEAFF TGTGCCAGCAGCCCCCCCAGGGGTAGCACTGAAGCTTTCTTT TRBV7-9 . . TRBJ1-1
CATSNAVAGAGWDEQFF TGTGCCACCAGCAACGCGGTAGCGGGGGCCGGGTGGGATGAGCAGTTCTTC TRBV15 . TRBD2 TRBJ2-1
CASGLGDGRISGQETQYF TGTGCTAGTGGTTTAGGCGACGGGAGGATTAGCGGACAAGAGACCCAGTACTTC TRBV12-5 . TRBD2 TRBJ2-5